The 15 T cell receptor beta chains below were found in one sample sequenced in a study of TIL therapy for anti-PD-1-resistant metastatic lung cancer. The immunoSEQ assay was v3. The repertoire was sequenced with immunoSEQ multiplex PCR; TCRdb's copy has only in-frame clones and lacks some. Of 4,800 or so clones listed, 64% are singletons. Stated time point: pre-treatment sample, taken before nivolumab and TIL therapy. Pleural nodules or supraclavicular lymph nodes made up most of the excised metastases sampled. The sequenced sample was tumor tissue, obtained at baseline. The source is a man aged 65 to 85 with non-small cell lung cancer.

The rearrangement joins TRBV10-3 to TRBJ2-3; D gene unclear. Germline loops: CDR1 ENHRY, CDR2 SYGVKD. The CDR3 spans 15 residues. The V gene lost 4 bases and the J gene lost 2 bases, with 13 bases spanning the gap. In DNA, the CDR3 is TGTGCCATCAGTGGAGGCTCTGGGAACACAGATACGCAGTATTTT. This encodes CAISGGSGNTDTQYF.

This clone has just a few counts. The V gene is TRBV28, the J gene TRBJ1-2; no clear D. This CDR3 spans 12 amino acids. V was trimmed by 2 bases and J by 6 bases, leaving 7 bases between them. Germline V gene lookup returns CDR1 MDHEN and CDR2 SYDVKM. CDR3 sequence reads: CASSLARDGYTF. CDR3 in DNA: TGTGCCAGCAGTTTAGCCAGAGATGGCTACACCTTC.

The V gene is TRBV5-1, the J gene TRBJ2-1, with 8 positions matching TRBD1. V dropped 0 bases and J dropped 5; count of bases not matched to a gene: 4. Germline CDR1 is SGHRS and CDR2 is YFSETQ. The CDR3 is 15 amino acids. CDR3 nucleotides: TGCGCCAGCAGCTTGGCGACAGGGGACCACAATGAGCAGTTCTTC. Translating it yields CASSLATGDHNEQFF.

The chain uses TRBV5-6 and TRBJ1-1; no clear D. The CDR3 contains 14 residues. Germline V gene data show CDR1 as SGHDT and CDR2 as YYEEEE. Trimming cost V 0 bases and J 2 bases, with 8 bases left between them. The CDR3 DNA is TGTGCCAGCAGCTTGGGGATGGTTAACACTGAAGCTTTCTTT. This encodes CASSLGMVNTEAFF. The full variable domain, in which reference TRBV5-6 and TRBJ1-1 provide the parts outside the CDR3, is DAGVTQSPTHLIKTRGQQVTLRCSPKSGHDTVSWYQQALGQGPQFIFQYYEEEERQRGNFPDRFSGHQFPNYSSELNVNALLLGDSALYLCASSLGMVNTEAFFGQGTRLTVV.

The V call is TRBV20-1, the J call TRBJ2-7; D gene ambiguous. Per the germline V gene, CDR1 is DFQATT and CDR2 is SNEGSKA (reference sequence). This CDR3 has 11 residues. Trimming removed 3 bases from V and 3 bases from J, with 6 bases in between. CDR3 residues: CSASGFYEQYF. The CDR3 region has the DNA TGCAGTGCTAGCGGGTTCTACGAGCAGTACTTC.

The CDR3 DNA is TGTGCCAGCAGCTCGACAGGTACTTATGGGGCCAACGTCCTGACTTTC. This codes for CASSSTGTYGANVLTF. The genes are TRBV7-2 and TRBJ2-6; a weak D match, TRBD1 (6 bases). The CDR3 is 16 amino acids. Germline CDR1 SGHTA, CDR2 FQGNSA. V was trimmed by 4 bases and J by 3 bases, leaving 13 bases between them.

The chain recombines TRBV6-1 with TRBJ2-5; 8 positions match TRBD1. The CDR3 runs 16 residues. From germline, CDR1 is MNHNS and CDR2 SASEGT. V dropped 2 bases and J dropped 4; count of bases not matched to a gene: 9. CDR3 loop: CASSETSGQGGETQYF. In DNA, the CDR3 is TGTGCCAGCAGTGAAACATCCGGACAGGGAGGAGAGACCCAGTACTTC.

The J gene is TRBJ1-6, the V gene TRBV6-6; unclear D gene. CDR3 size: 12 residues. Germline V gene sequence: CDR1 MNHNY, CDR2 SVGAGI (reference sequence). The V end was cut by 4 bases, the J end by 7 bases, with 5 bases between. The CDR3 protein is CASSFDNSPLHF. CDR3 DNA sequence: TGTGCCAGCAGTTTCGACAATTCACCCCTCCACTTT.

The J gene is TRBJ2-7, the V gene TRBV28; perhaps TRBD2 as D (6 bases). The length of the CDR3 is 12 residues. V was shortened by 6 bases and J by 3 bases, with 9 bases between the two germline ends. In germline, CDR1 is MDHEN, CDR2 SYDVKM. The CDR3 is CASRIADYEQYF. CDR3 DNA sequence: TGTGCCAGCAGGATAGCGGACTACGAGCAGTACTTC.

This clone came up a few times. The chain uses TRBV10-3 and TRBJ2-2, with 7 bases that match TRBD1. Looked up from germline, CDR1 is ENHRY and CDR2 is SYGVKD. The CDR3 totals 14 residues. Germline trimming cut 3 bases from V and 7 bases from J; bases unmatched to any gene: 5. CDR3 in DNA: TGTGCCATCAGTGACTTGACAGGGCACGGGGAGCTGTTTTTT. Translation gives CAISDLTGHGELFF.

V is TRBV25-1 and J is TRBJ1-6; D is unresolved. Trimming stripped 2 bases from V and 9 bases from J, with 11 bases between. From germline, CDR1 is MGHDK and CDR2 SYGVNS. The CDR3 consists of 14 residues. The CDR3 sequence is CASSEETAGSPLHF. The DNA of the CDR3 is TGTGCCAGCAGTGAAGAAACAGCTGGTTCACCCCTCCACTTT.

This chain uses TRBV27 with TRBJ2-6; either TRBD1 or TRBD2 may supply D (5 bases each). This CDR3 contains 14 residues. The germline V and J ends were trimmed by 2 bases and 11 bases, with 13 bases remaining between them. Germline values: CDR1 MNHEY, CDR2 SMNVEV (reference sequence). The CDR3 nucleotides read TGTGCCAGCAGTTTACGTGGGGACGCTTACGTCCTGACTTTC. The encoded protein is CASSLRGDAYVLTF. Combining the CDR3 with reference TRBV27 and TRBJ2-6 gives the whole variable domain EAQVTQNPRYLITVTGKKLTVTCSQNMNHEYMSWYRQDPGLGLRQIYYSMNVEVTDKGDVPEGYKVSRKEKRNFPLILESPSPNQTSLYFCASSLRGDAYVLTFGAGSRLTVL.

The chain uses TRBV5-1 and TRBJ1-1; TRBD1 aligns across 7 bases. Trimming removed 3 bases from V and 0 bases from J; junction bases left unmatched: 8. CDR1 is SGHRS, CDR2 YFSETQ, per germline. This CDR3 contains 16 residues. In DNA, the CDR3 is TGCGCCAGCAGCTCCCGGACAGGTTCGATGAACACTGAAGCTTTCTTT. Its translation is CASSSRTGSMNTEAFF. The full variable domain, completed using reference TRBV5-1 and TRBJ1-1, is KAGVTQTPRYLIKTRGQQVTLSCSPISGHRSVSWYQQTPGQGLQFLFEYFSETQRNKGNFPGRFSGRQFSNSRSEMNVSTLELGDSALYLCASSSRTGSMNTEAFFGQGTRLTVV.

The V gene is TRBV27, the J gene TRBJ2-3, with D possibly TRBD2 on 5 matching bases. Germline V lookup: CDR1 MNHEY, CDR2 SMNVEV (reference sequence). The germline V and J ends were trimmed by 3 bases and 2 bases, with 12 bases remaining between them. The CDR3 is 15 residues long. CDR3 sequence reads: CASSFVGVFTDTQYF. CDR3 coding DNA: TGTGCCAGCAGTTTCGTGGGAGTGTTCACAGATACGCAGTATTTT.

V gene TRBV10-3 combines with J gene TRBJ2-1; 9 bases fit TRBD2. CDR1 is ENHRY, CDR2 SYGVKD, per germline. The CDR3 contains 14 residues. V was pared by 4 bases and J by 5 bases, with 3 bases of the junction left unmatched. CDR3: CAISVAGANNEQFF. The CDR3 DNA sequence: TGTGCCATCAGTGTAGCGGGAGCGAACAATGAGCAGTTCTTC.